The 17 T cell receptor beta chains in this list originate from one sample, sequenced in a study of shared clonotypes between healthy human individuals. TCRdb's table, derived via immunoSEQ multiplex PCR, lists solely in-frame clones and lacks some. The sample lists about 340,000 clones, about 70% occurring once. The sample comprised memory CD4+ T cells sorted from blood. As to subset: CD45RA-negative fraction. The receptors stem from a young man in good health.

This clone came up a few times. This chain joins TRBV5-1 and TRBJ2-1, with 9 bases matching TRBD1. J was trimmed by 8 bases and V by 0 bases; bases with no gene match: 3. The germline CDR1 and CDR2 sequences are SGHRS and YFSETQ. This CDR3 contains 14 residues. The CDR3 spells CASSLGRQGDEQFF. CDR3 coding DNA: TGCGCCAGCAGCTTGGGCCGACAGGGGGATGAGCAGTTCTTC.

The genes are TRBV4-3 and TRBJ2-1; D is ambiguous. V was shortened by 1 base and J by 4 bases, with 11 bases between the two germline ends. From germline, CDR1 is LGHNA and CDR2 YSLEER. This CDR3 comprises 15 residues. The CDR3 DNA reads TGCGCCAGCAGCCAAGTCCCCGGACGGTACAATGAGCAGTTCTTC. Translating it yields CASSQVPGRYNEQFF.

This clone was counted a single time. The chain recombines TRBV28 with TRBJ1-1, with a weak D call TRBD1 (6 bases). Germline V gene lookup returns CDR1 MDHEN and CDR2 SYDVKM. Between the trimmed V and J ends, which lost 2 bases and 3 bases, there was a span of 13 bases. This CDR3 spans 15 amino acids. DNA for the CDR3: TGTGCCAGCAGTTTAGGATTGGGGGCTTACACTGAAGCTTTCTTT. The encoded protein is CASSLGLGAYTEAFF.

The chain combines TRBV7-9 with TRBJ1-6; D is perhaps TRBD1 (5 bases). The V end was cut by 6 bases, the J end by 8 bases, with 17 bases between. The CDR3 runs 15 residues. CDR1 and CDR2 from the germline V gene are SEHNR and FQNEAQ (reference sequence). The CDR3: CASSESRTLDSPLHF. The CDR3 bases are TGTGCCAGCAGTGAGTCCAGGACACTCGATTCACCCCTCCACTTT.

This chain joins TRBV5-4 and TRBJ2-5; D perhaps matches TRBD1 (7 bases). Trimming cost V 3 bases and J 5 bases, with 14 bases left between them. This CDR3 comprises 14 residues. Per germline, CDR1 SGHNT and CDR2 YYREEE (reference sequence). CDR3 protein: CASSSRTGGETQYF. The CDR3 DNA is TGTGCCAGCAGCTCTCGGACAGGAGGGGAGACCCAGTACTTC.

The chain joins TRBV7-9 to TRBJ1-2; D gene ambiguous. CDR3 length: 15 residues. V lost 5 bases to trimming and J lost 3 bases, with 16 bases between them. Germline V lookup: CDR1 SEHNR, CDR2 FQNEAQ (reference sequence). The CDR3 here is CASSPGSGKDYGYTF. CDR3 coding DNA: TGTGCCAGCAGCCCAGGTTCCGGGAAGGACTATGGCTACACCTTC.

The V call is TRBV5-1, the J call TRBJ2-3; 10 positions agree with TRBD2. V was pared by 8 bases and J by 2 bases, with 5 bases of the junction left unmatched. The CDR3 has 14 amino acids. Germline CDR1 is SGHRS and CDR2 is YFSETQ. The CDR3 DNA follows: TGCGCCAGTCTAGCGGGAGCCCCCACAGATACGCAGTATTTT. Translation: CASLAGAPTDTQYF.

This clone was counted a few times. CDR3 nucleotides: TGCGCCAGCAGCCGTCCGGCAGCGTTATCCTACAATGAGCAGTTCTTC. It specifies CASSRPAALSYNEQFF. V and J are TRBV4-1 and TRBJ2-1; D is unresolved. Germline V lookup: CDR1 MGHRA, CDR2 YSYEKL. V lost 4 bases to trimming and J lost 1 base, with 14 bases between them. This CDR3 contains 16 residues.

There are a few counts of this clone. CDR3 DNA sequence: TGTGCCAGCAGCATCTGGACGGTGAACACTGAAGCTTTCTTT. Translation: CASSIWTVNTEAFF. This chain links TRBV5-8 with TRBJ1-1; D not certain. The germline V and J ends were trimmed by 4 bases and 0 bases, with 10 bases remaining between them. CDR3 length: 14 amino acids. Germline V gene sequence: CDR1 SGHTS, CDR2 YDEGEE.

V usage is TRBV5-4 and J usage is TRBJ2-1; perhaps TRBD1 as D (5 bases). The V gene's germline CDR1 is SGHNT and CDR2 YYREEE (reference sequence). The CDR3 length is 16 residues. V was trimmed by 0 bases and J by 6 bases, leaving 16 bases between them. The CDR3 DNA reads TGTGCCAGCAGCTTGGTGTTGGCAGGGTGGGGCAATGAGCAGTTCTTC. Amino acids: CASSLVLAGWGNEQFF. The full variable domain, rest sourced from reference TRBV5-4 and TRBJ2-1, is ETGVTQSPTHLIKTRGQQVTLRCSSQSGHNTVSWYQQALGQGPQFIFQYYREEENGRGNFPPRFSGLQFPNYSSELNVNALELDDSALYLCASSLVLAGWGNEQFFGPGTRLTVL.

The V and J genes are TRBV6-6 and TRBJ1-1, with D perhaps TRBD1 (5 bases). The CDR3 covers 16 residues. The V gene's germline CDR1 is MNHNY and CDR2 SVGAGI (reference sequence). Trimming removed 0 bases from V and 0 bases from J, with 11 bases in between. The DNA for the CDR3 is TGTGCCAGCAGTTACTCCGGGGGTTCCATGAACACTGAAGCTTTCTTT. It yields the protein CASSYSGGSMNTEAFF.

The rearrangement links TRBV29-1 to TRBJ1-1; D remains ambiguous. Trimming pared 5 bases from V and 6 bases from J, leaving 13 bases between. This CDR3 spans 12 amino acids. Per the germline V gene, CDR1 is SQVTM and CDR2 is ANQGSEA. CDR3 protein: CSVSVTEAEAFF. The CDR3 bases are TGCAGCGTTAGCGTAACAGAGGCTGAAGCTTTCTTT.

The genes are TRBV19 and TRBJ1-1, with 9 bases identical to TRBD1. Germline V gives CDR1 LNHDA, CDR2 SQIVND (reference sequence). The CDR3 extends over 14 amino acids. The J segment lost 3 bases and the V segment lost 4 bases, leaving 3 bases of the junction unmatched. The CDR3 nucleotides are TGTGCCAGTAGTAACCGGGACAGGGACACTGAAGCTTTCTTT. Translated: CASSNRDRDTEAFF.

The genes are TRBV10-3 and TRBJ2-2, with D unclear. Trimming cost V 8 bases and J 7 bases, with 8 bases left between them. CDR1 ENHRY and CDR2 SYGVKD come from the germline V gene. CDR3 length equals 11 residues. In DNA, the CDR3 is TGTGCCATCCGCACCCACGGGGAGCTGTTTTTT. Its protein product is CAIRTHGELFF.

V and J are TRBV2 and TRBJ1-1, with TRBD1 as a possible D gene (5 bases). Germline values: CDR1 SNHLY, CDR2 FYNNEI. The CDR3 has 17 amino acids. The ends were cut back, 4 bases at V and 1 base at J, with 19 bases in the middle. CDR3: CASSAPHDGRANTEAFF. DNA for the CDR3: TGTGCCAGCAGTGCCCCCCACGACGGCAGGGCGAACACTGAAGCTTTCTTT.

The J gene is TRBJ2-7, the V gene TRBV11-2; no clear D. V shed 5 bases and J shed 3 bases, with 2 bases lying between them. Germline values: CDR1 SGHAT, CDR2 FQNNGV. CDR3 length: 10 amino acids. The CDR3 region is CASSHYEQYF. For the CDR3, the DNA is TGTGCCAGCAGCCACTACGAGCAGTACTTC.

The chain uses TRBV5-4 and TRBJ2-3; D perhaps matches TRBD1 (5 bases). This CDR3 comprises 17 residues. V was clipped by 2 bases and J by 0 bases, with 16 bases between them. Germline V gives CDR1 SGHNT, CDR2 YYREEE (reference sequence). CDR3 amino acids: CASSLNRGGHSTDTQYF. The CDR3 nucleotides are TGTGCCAGCAGCTTAAATAGGGGCGGACATAGCACAGATACGCAGTATTTT. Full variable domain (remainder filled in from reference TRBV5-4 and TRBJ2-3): ETGVTQSPTHLIKTRGQQVTLRCSSQSGHNTVSWYQQALGQGPQFIFQYYREEENGRGNFPPRFSGLQFPNYSSELNVNALELDDSALYLCASSLNRGGHSTDTQYFGPGTRLTVL.